This T cell receptor (beta chain) was obtained from a study of blood T cell repertoires in COVID-19. In the study's own analysis: Nucleated cell number was recorded as an estimate derived from reference gene primer amplification. Method: immunoSEQ multiplex PCR; TCRdb's copy keeps in-frame clones and lacks some. That table is the source of V, J and clone size, and D and trimming were worked out from the DNA. The table lists some 240,000 clones, around 82% of them singletons. Germline CDR1 reads SGHNT; CDR2 reads YYREEE (reference sequence). V trimming: 4 bases; J trimming: 5 bases; junction bases outside the gene matches: 6. CDR3 length: 15 residues. Cohorts were assigned according to the clinical history that participants reported.

Sequenced: PBMCs or T cells enriched from blood (not recorded which). This chain uses TRBV5-4 with TRBJ2-7; 13 bases are shared with TRBD2. The receptor was isolated from a man in his forties or fifties who had recovered from COVID-19. The CDR3 here is CASSPGLAGRHEQYF. The DNA for the CDR3 is TGTGCCAGCAGCCCGGGACTAGCGGGAAGGCACGAGCAGTACTTC.